A single sample is the source of the 7 T cell receptor beta chains below, sequenced in a study of T cell responses to AZD1222 COVID-19 vaccine (dated by TCRdb to 2020 to 2023). To prepare the library, the immunoSEQ multiplex PCR assay was applied. TCRdb took over this immuneACCESS table, retaining in-frame rearrangements with V and J assigned. Such tables are incomplete; in checked studies, under half of the missing clones stem from an unresolved V gene, and the remainder is unexplained. The sample includes tens of thousands of clones, with roughly 92% observed a single time. The ten top clones hold about 3.4% of the sample. The time point label, as the study defines it: about 28 days (+/-7) after the second vaccine dose. This specimen was peripheral blood, taken 28 days after the second AZD1222 dose. The source of these receptors is an adult who received the AZD1222 COVID-19 vaccine.

The V and J genes are TRBV19 and TRBJ1-5, with D perhaps matching TRBD1 (6 bases). The CDR3 contains 13 residues. The V gene's germline CDR1 is LNHDA and CDR2 SQIVND (reference sequence). Trimming shortened V by 9 bases and J by 5 bases, and 14 bases separated the two germline ends. This chain's CDR3 is CASSGQLYQPQHF. DNA for the CDR3: TGTGCCAGCTCTGGACAGTTGTATCAGCCCCAGCATTTT.

The chain combines TRBV11-2 with TRBJ2-3, with 9 bases identical to TRBD2. Per germline, CDR1 SGHAT and CDR2 FQNNGV. Unmatched junction bases numbered 6, after V lost 2 bases and J lost 6 bases. CDR3 size: 15 residues. Written as DNA, the CDR3 is TGTGCCAGCAGCTTAAGGCGGGGGGGCAAGGATACGCAGTATTTT. This gives the protein CASSLRRGGKDTQYF.

The genes are TRBV4-2 and TRBJ2-2; 10 bases match TRBD2. CDR1 and CDR2 (germline): LGHNA, YNFKEQ. This CDR3 region has 16 residues. J gave up 7 bases and V 4 bases, and 9 bases lay outside the gene matches. CDR3 amino acids: CASSPLAGAGFGELFF. CDR3 bases: TGTGCCAGCAGCCCTCTAGCGGGGGCCGGGTTCGGGGAGCTGTTTTTT.

The V call is TRBV18, the J call TRBJ1-2; D is unresolved. The V end was cut by 0 bases, the J end by 2 bases, with 7 bases between. Germline loops: CDR1 KGHSH, CDR2 LQKENI. The CDR3 loop spans 14 amino acids. CDR3 bases: TGTGCCAGCTCACCACCCCGACCCAACTATGGCTACACCTTC. This gives the protein CASSPPRPNYGYTF.

The rearrangement joins TRBV6-5 to TRBJ2-1; no clear D gene. The CDR3 is made up of 13 amino acids. Germline assignment: CDR1 MNHEY and CDR2 SVGAGI. The V gene lost 7 bases and the J gene lost 9 bases, with 16 bases spanning the gap. CDR3 protein: CASIEVGFGEQFF. The CDR3 nucleotides are TGTGCCAGCATCGAGGTGGGTTTCGGTGAGCAGTTCTTC.

The chain links TRBV5-6 to TRBJ1-3; TRBD1 might be the D (5 bases). V lost 4 bases, J lost 4 bases, and 18 bases lay in between. Germline CDR1 and CDR2: SGHDT and YYEEEE. The CDR3 runs to 16 residues. The CDR3 loop is CASSPLGRGIGNTIYF. Written as DNA, the CDR3 is TGTGCCAGCAGCCCCCTCGGTAGGGGTATAGGAAACACCATATATTTT.

The V call is TRBV6-1, the J call TRBJ1-4; 7 positions match TRBD1. The junction had 4 bases not matched to a gene; V was cut back by 3 bases and J by 6 bases. Germline V CDR1 and CDR2: MNHNS, SASEGT. The CDR3 has 14 amino acids. CDR3 nucleotide sequence: TGTGCCAGCAGTGAGAGGGGGCGTTATGAAAAACTGTTTTTT. It specifies CASSERGRYEKLFF.